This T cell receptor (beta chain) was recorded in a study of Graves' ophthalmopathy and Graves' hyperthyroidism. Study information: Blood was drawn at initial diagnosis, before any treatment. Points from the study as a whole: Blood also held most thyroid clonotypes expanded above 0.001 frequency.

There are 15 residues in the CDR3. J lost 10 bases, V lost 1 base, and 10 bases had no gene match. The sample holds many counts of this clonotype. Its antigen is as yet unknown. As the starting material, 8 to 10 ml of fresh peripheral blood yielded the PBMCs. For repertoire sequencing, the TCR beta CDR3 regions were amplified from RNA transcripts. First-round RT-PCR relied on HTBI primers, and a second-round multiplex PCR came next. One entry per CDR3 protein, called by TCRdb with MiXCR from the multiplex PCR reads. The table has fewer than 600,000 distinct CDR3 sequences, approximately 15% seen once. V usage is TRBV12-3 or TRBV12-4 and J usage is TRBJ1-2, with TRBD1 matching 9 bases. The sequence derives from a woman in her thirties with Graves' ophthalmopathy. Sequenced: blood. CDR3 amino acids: CASSLVSGQGSSYTF. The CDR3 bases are TGTGCCAGCAGTTTAGTTTCGGGACAGGGAAGTTCCTACACCTTC.